What follows are 14 T cell receptor beta chains derived from one specimen sequenced in a study of T cell responses to AZD1222 COVID-19 vaccine. The assay was immunoSEQ multiplex PCR, and TCRdb's table has in-frame clones only and misses some. Of about 180,000 clones listed, 80% to 90% were seen once; the top ten hold approximately 6.9%. Sequencing was performed on peripheral blood, taken on day 0 of AZD1222 vaccination. The receptors were sampled from an adult in good health.

V is TRBV27 and J is TRBJ2-7; D remains ambiguous. This CDR3 is built from 14 residues. Germline values: CDR1 MNHEY, CDR2 SMNVEV (reference sequence). Between the trimmed V and J ends, which lost 6 bases and 0 bases, there was a span of 12 bases. The CDR3 nucleotides are TGTGCCAGCAGAACAGAATTAAGCTCCTACGAGCAGTACTTC. The encoded protein is CASRTELSSYEQYF.

V is TRBV30 and J is TRBJ2-3, with 7 bases aligning to TRBD2. The CDR3 is 15 amino acids. Germline CDR1 reads GTSNPN; CDR2 reads SVGIG (reference sequence). V gave up 2 bases and J gave up 3 bases; unmatched junction bases: 8. The CDR3 sequence is CAWSWSGRVTDTQYF. Written as DNA, the CDR3 is TGTGCCTGGAGTTGGTCAGGGAGGGTAACAGATACGCAGTATTTT. Using reference TRBV30 and TRBJ2-3 for the parts outside the CDR3, the full variable domain is SQTIHQWPATLVQPVGSPLSLECTVEGTSNPNLYWYRQAAGRGLQLLFYSVGIGQISSEVPQNLSASRPQDRQFILSSKKLLLSDSGFYLCAWSWSGRVTDTQYFGPGTRLTVL.

V gene TRBV27 combines with J gene TRBJ1-1; D gene unclear. The CDR3 is made up of 14 amino acids. Germline loops: CDR1 MNHEY, CDR2 SMNVEV (reference sequence). Deletions cut 5 bases from V and 3 bases from J, with 13 bases between. CDR3 sequence reads: CASSIGRADTEAFF. CDR3 nucleotide sequence: TGTGCCAGCAGTATTGGACGGGCGGACACTGAAGCTTTCTTT.

V usage is TRBV19 and J usage is TRBJ1-5; 9 positions match TRBD1. The CDR3 runs 15 residues. Looked up from germline, CDR1 is LNHDA and CDR2 is SQIVND (reference sequence). V lost 7 bases and J lost 5; bases outside the gene matches: 9. For the CDR3, the DNA is TGTGCCAGTACTTACGGGACAGGGCTATATCAGCCCCAGCATTTT. This translates into CASTYGTGLYQPQHF. Using reference TRBV19 and TRBJ1-5 for the parts outside the CDR3, the full variable domain is DGGITQSPKYLFRKEGQNVTLSCEQNLNHDAMYWYRQDPGQGLRLIYYSQIVNDFQKGDIAEGYSVSREKKESFPLTVTSAQKNPTAFYLCASTYGTGLYQPQHFGDGTRLSIL.

This clone was detected only a few times. The V gene is TRBV9, the J gene TRBJ2-1; unclear D gene. Germline V gene data show CDR1 as SGDLS and CDR2 as YYNGEE. The CDR3 contains 13 residues. Trimming left V 1 base short and J 6 bases short, with 8 bases between. CDR3: CASSVMGSNEQFF. CDR3 sequence (DNA): TGTGCCAGCAGCGTAATGGGGTCCAATGAGCAGTTCTTC.

This clone has a handful of counts. This rearrangement joins TRBV6-5 to TRBJ1-2; D may be TRBD1 (5 bases). The length of the CDR3 is 13 residues. The ends were cut back, 5 bases at V and 3 bases at J, with 10 bases in the middle. Germline lookup yields CDR1 MNHEY and CDR2 SVGAGI. The CDR3 here is CASSRTRDYGYTF. As DNA, the CDR3 is TGTGCCAGCAGTAGGACCAGGGACTATGGCTACACCTTC.

The chain employs TRBV18 and TRBJ2-4; weak D call: TRBD2 (5 bases). Trimming removed 1 base at V and 13 bases at J, with 17 bases between. Germline CDR1 KGHSH, CDR2 LQKENI. The CDR3 contains 14 residues. Written as DNA, the CDR3 is TGTGCCAGCTCACCACGGGAGACACGGACTGTGCAGTACTTC. It translates to CASSPRETRTVQYF. Full variable domain (rest looked up from reference TRBV18 and TRBJ2-4): NAGVMQNPRHLVRRRGQEARLRCSPMKGHSHVYWYRQLPEEGLKFMVYLQKENIIDESGMPKERFSAEFPKEGPSILRIQQVVRGDSAAYFCASSPRETRTVQYFGAGTRLSVL.

The gene calls are TRBV11-2 and TRBJ2-7; 12 bases map to TRBD1. The V segment lost 2 bases and the J segment 7 bases; nucleotides outside the gene matches: 9. CDR1 SGHAT and CDR2 FQNNGV come from the germline V gene. The CDR3 length is 16 residues. CDR3 sequence reads: CASSLLPGQGADEQYF. CDR3 DNA sequence: TGTGCCAGCAGCTTATTACCGGGACAGGGGGCGGATGAGCAGTACTTC.

This clone has just a few counts. This chain uses TRBV4-1 with TRBJ1-2, with 10 nucleotides matching TRBD1. CDR1 MGHRA and CDR2 YSYEKL come from the germline V gene. There are 15 residues in the CDR3. Trimming took 0 bases from V and 3 from J; bases not matched to a gene: 1. The CDR3 coding sequence is TGCGCCAGCAGCCAAGATGGGACAGGGGACTATGGCTACACCTTC. This sequence encodes CASSQDGTGDYGYTF.

This CDR3 is CASSLGTADRAFF. Written as DNA, the CDR3 is TGCGCCAGCAGCCTCGGGACAGCCGATCGGGCTTTCTTT. The V and J genes are TRBV5-1 and TRBJ1-1, with 7 nucleotides matching TRBD1. CDR3 length: 13 residues. Losses at the gene ends were 4 bases for V and 11 bases for J; bases not matched to a gene: 11. The germline V gene encodes CDR1 SGHRS and CDR2 YFSETQ.

The chain joins TRBV29-1 to TRBJ1-1; TRBD1 matches 9 bases. The germline CDR1 and CDR2 sequences are SQVTM and ANQGSEA. This CDR3 has 15 amino acids. V lost 6 bases to trimming and J lost 5 bases; unmatched junction nucleotides: 13. In DNA, the CDR3 is TGCAGCGTCTGTTACAGGGGGCTACTGCGGACTGAAGCTTTCTTT. It specifies CSVCYRGLLRTEAFF.

In the case of this clone: Distinct nucleotide sequences in the sample also encode this CDR3. V and J are TRBV9 and TRBJ2-7, with 7 positions matching TRBD1. The CDR3 contains 14 residues. V dropped 0 bases and J dropped 2; count of bases not matched to a gene: 2. CDR1 is SGDLS, CDR2 YYNGEE, per germline. CDR3 DNA sequence: TGTGCCAGCAGCGTAGGAACAGGGGCCTACGAGCAGTACTTC. This codes for CASSVGTGAYEQYF.

This chain links TRBV10-3 with TRBJ1-1; D is undetermined. CDR3 length equals 15 residues. The germline V gene has CDR1 ENHRY and CDR2 SYGVKD. V was clipped by 4 bases and J by 6 bases, with 18 bases between them. CDR3 protein: CAISGASRRWSEAFF. CDR3 DNA sequence: TGTGCCATCAGTGGGGCATCTAGGAGGTGGTCTGAAGCTTTCTTT.

The CDR3 sequence is CASSADSYSNQPQHF. In DNA, the CDR3 is TGTGCCAGCAGCGCCGACAGCTATAGCAATCAGCCCCAGCATTTT. J is TRBJ1-5 and V is TRBV7-8; D possibly corresponds to TRBD1 (5 bases). V gave up 5 bases and J gave up 0 bases, with 11 bases separating them. The CDR3 loop spans 15 amino acids. The germline V gene encodes CDR1 SGHVS and CDR2 FQNEAQ.